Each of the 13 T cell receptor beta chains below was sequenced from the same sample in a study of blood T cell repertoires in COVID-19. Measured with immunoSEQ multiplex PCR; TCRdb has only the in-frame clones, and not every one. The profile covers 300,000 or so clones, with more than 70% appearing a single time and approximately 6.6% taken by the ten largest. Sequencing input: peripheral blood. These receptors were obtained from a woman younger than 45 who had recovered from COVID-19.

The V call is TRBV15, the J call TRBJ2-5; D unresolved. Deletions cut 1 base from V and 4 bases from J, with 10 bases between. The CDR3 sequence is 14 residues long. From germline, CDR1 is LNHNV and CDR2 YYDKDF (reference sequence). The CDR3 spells CATSRVRLGETQYF. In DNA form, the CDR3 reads TGTGCCACCAGCAGAGTCAGGTTGGGAGAGACCCAGTACTTC.

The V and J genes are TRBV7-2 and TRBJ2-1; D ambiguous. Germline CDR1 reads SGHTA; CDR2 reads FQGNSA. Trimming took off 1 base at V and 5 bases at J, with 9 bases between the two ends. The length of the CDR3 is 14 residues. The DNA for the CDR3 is TGTGCCAGCAGCTTAGGCGTGGGCGACAATGAGCAGTTCTTC. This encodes CASSLGVGDNEQFF.

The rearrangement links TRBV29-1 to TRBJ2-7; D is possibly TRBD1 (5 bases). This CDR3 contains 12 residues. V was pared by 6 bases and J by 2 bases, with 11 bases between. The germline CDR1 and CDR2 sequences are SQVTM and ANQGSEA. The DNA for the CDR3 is TGCAGCGTATTGACAGATACCTACGAGCAGTACTTC. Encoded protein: CSVLTDTYEQYF.

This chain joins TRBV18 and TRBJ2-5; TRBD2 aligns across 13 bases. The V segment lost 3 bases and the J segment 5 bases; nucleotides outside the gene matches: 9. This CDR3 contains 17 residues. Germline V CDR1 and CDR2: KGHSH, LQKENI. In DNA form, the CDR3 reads TGTGCCAGCTCACCCGCGACTAGCGGGGGGTCAGTCGAGACCCAGTACTTC. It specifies CASSPATSGGSVETQYF.

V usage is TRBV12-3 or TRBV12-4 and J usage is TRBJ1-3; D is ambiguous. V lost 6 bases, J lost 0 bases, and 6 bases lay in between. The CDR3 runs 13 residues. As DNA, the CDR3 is TGTGCCAGCAGCAGGATCTCTGGAAACACCATATATTTT. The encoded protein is CASSRISGNTIYF.

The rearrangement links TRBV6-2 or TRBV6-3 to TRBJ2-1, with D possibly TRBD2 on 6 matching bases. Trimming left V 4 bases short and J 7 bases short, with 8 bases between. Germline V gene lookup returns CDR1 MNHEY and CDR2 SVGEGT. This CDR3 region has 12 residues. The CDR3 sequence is CASSSSGNEQFF. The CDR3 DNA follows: TGTGCCAGCAGTTCCAGCGGGAATGAGCAGTTCTTC.

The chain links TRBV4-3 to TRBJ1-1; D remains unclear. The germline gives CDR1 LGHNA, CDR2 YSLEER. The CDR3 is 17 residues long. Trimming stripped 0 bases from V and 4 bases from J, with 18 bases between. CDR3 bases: TGCGCCAGCAGCCAAGACTCTATGCAGTGGGGAGGCACTGAAGCTTTCTTT. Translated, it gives CASSQDSMQWGGTEAFF.

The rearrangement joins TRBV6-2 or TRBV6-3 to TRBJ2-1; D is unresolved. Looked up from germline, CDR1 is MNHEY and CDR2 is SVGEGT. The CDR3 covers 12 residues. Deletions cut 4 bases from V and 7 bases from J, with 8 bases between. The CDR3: CASSFLVNEQFF. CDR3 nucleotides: TGTGCCAGCAGTTTTCTAGTGAATGAGCAGTTCTTC.

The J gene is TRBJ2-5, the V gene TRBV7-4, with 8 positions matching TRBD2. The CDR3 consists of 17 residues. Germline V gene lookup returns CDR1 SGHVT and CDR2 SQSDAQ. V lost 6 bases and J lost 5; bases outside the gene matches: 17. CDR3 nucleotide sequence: TGTGCCAGCAGGTTGTATCCTCCGGGACTAGACTTGGAGACCCAGTACTTC. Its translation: CASRLYPPGLDLETQYF.

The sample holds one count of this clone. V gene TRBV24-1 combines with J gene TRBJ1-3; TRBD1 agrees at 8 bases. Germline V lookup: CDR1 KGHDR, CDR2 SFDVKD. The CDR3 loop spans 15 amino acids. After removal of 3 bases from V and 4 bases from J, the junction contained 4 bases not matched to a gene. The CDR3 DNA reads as TGTGCCACCAGTGATCCGAGACAGGGGGGAAACACCATATATTTT. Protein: CATSDPRQGGNTIYF.

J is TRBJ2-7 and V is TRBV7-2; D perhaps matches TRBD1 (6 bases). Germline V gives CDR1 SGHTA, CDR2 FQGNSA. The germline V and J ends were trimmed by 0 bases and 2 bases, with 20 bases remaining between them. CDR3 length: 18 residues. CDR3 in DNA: TGTGCCAGCAGCTTAGCCGAGGGACACCCTCACGAACCCTACGAGCAGTACTTC. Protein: CASSLAEGHPHEPYEQYF.

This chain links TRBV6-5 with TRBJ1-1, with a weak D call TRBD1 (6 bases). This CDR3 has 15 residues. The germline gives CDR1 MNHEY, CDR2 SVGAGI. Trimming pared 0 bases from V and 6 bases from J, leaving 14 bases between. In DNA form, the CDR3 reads TGTGCCAGCAGTTACTCCGAGGGGGGGGCGTCTGAAGCTTTCTTT. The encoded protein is CASSYSEGGASEAFF.

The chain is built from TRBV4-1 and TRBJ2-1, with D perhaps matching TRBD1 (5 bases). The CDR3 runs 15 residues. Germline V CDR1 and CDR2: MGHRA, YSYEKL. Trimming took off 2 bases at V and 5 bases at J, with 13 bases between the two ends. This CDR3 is CASSQPYARDNEQFF. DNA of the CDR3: TGCGCCAGCAGCCAACCCTATGCCAGGGACAATGAGCAGTTCTTC.